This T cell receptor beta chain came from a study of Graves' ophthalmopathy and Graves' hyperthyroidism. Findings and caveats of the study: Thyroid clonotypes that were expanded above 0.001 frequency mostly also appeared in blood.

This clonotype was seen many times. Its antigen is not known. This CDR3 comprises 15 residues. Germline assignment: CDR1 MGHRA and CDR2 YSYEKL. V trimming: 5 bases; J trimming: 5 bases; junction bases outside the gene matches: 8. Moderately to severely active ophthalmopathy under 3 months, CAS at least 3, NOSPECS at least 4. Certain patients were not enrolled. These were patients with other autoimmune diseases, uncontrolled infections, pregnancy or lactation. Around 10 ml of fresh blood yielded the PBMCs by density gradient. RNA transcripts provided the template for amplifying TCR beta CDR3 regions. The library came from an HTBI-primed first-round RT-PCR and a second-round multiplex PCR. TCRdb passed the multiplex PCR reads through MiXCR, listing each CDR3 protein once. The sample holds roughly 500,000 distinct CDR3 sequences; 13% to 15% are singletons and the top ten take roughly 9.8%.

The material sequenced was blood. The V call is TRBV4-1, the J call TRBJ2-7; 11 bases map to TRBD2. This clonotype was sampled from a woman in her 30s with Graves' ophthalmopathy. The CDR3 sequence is CASSYRPGLADEQYF. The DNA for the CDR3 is TGCGCCAGCAGCTACCGCCCGGGACTAGCGGACGAGCAGTACTTC.